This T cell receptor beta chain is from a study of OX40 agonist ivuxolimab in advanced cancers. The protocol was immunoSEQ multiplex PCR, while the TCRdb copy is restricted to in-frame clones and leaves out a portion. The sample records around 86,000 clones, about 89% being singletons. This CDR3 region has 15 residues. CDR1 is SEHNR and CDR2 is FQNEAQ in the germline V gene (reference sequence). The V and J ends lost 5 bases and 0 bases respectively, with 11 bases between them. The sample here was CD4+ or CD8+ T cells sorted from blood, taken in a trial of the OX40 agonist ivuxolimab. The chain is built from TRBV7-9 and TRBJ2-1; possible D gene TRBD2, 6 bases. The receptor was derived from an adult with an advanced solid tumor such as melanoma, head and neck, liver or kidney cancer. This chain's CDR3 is CASSPRGDSYNEQFF. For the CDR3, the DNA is TGTGCCAGCAGCCCTCGCGGGGACTCCTACAATGAGCAGTTCTTC.